This T cell receptor beta chain derives from a study of breast tumors, draining lymph nodes, adjacent tissues. Study-wide results and caveats: Compared with lymph nodes, tumors were less diverse; compared with nontumor tissue, more.

As concerns this clonotype: The target antigen is unknown. The CDR3 end shows no conserved phenylalanine or tryptophan, and so a read error is likely.

The CDR3 spans 18 residues. Per the germline V gene, CDR1 is LGHDT and CDR2 is YNNKEL (reference sequence). V dropped 1 base and J dropped 4 bases, with 17 bases sitting between them. TCRdb redid the calling of the multiplex PCR reads with MiXCR, one entry per CDR3 protein. The sample includes some 47,000 distinct CDR3 sequences, around 40% of them seen just once. V is TRBV3-1 and J is TRBJ1-6; D remains unclear. Sequencing was done on a sample of breast tumor tissue. The TCR was taken from a female donor with breast cancer. Some clones in this sample may be carry-over from other donors' samples. In nucleotides, the CDR3 is TGTGCCAGCAGCCAAGCAGTGGCGGGCCTCACGTATAATTCACCCCTCCACTTA. Translated, it gives CASSQAVAGLTYNSPLHL.